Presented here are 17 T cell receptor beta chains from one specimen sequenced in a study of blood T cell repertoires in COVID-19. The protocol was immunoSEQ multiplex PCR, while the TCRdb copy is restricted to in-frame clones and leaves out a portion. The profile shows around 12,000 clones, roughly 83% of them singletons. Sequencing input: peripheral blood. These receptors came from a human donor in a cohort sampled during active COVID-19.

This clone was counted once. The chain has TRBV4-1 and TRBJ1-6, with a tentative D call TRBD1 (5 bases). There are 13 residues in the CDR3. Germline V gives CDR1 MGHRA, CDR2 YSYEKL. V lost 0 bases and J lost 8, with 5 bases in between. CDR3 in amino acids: CASSQDRDSPLHF. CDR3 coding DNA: TGCGCCAGCAGCCAAGACAGGGATTCACCCCTCCACTTT.

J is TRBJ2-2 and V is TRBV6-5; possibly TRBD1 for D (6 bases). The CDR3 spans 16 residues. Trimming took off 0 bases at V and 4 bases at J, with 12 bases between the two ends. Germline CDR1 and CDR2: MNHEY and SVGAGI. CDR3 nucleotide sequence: TGTGCCAGCAGTTACTCAAATCAAGGGGGCACCGGGGAGCTGTTTTTT. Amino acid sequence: CASSYSNQGGTGELFF.

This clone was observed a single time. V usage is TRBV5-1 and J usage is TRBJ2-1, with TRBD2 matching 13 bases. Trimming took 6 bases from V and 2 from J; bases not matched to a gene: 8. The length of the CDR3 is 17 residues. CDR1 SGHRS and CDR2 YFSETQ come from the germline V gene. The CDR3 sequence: CASTFTGLAGAYNEQFF. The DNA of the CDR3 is TGCGCCAGCACCTTTACCGGACTAGCGGGGGCCTACAATGAGCAGTTCTTC.

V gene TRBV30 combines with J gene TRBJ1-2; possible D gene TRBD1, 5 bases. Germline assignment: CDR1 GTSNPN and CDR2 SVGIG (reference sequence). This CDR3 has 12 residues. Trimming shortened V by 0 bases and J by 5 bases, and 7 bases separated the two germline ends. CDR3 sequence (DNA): TGTGCCTGGAGTGTGGACATTTATGGCTACACCTTC. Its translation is CAWSVDIYGYTF.

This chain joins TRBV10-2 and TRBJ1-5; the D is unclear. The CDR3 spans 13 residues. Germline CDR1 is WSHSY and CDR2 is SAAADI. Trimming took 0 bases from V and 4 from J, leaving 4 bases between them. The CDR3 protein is CASSESENQPQHF. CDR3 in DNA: TGCGCCAGCAGTGAGTCGGAGAATCAGCCCCAGCATTTT.

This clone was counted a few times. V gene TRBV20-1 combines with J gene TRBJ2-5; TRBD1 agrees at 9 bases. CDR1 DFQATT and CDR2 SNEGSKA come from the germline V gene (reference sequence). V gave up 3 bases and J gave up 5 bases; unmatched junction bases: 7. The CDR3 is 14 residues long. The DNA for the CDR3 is TGCAGTGCTAGTGGGGGACAGGGAGATGAGACCCAGTACTTC. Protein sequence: CSASGGQGDETQYF.

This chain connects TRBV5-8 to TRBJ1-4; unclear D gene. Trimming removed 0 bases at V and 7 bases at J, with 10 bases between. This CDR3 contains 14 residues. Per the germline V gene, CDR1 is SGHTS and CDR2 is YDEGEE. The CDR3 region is CASSLGIGSEKLFF. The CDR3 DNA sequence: TGTGCCAGCAGCTTGGGTATAGGGAGTGAAAAACTGTTTTTT.

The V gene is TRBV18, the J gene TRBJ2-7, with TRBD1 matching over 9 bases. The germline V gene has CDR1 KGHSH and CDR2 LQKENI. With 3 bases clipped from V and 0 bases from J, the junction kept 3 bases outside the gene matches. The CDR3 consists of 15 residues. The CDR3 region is CASSPGTGLSYEQYF. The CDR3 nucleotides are TGTGCCAGCTCACCTGGGACAGGGCTCTCCTACGAGCAGTACTTC.

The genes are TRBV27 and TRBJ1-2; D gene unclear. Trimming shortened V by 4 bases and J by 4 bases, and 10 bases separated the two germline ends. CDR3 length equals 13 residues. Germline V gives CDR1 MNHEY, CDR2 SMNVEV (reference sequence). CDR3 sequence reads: CASSYLGSYGYTF. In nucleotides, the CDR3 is TGTGCCAGCAGTTATCTAGGATCCTATGGCTACACCTTC.

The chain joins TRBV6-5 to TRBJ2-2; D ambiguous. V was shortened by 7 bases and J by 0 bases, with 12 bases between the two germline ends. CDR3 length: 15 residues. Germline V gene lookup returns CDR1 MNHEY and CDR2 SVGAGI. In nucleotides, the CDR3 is TGTGCCAGCACCCGAAGAGGCCCGAACACCGGGGAGCTGTTTTTT. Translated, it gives CASTRRGPNTGELFF.

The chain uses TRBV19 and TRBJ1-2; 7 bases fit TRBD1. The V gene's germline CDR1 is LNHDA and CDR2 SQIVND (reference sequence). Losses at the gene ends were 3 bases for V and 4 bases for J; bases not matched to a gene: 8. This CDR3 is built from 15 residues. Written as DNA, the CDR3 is TGTGCCAGTAGTATCCGGCAGGGGGTGACCTATGGCTACACCTTC. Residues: CASSIRQGVTYGYTF. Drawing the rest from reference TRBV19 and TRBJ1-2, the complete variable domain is DGGITQSPKYLFRKEGQNVTLSCEQNLNHDAMYWYRQDPGQGLRLIYYSQIVNDFQKGDIAEGYSVSREKKESFPLTVTSAQKNPTAFYLCASSIRQGVTYGYTFGSGTRLTVV.

This chain's CDR3 is CASSHLAGLDTQYF. CDR3 nucleotides: TGTGCCAGCAGCCACTTAGCGGGTCTAGATACGCAGTATTTT. V gene TRBV14 combines with J gene TRBJ2-3; 7 nucleotides line up with TRBD2. CDR3 length equals 14 residues. CDR1 is SGHDN, CDR2 FVKESK, per germline. V lost 3 bases, J lost 5 bases, and 5 bases stayed unmatched.

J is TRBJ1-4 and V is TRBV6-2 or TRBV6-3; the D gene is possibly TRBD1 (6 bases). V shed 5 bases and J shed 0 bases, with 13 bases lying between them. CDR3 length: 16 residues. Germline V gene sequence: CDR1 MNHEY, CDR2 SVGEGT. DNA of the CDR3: TGTGCCAGCAGTATCCGGCAGGGGCCAACTAATGAAAAACTGTTTTTT. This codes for CASSIRQGPTNEKLFF.

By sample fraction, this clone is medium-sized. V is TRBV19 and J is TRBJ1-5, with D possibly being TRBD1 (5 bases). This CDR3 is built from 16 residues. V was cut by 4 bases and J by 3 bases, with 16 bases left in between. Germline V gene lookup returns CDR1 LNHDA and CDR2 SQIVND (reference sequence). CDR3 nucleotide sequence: TGTGCCAGTAGTACGGGGCCGGGGGTAATCAATCAGCCCCAGCATTTT. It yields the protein CASSTGPGVINQPQHF.

CDR3 residues: CASSQEWGTGGLNTEAFF. The DNA of the CDR3 is TGCGCCAGCAGCCAAGAGTGGGGGACAGGGGGCCTGAACACTGAAGCTTTCTTT. The genes are TRBV4-1 and TRBJ1-1; TRBD1 matches 12 bases. This CDR3 is built from 18 residues. Germline V CDR1 and CDR2: MGHRA, YSYEKL. Losses at the gene ends were 0 bases for V and 0 bases for J; bases not matched to a gene: 5.

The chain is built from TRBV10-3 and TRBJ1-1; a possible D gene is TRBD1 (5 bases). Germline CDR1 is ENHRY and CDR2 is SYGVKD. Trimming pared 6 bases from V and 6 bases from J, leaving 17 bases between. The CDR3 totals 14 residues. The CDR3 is CAIRKKDSIPEAFF. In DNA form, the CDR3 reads TGTGCCATCAGAAAAAAAGACAGTATCCCTGAAGCTTTCTTT.

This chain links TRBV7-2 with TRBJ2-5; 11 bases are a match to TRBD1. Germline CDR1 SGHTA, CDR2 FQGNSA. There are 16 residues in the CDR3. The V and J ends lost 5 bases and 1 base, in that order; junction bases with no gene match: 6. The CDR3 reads CASSRAGTGGQETQYF. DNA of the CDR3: TGTGCCAGCAGCCGTGCCGGGACAGGGGGCCAAGAGACCCAGTACTTC.